The 27 T cell receptor beta chains below come from one sample, sequenced in a study of T cells in Graves' hyperthyroidism and ophthalmopathy. TCR beta CDR3 sequences were amplified from RNA transcripts. TCR CDR3 regions were first amplified by RT-PCR with HTBI primers. Each CDR3 protein is one row after TCRdb ran MiXCR on the multiplex PCR reads. The sample has under 650,000 distinct CDR3 sequences, 15% to 20% seen once. The sequenced material came from blood. The receptor source for this set is a woman between 25 and 40 years old with Graves' hyperthyroidism.

The V gene is TRBV7-2, the J gene TRBJ1-3; the D is unclear. V was clipped by 6 bases and J by 5 bases, with 8 bases between them. CDR1 and CDR2 (germline): SGHTA, FQGNSA. This CDR3 is 12 amino acids long. The CDR3 DNA follows: TGTGCCAGCAGTAGGGAGAGAAACACCATATATTTT. Amino acids: CASSRERNTIYF.

The chain has TRBV20-1 and TRBJ2-1; 8 bases line up with TRBD2. CDR3 length: 16 residues. Trimming cost V 2 bases and J 1 base; bases outside gene matches: 7. Germline values: CDR1 DFQATT, CDR2 SNEGSKA (reference sequence). CDR3 residues: CSARNLAGLSYNEQFF. The DNA of the CDR3 is TGCAGTGCTAGAAATTTAGCGGGACTATCCTACAATGAGCAGTTCTTC.

This clonotype appeared a few times. The chain joins TRBV12-3 or TRBV12-4 to TRBJ2-7; D not resolved. Deletions cut 3 bases from V and 6 bases from J, with 9 bases between. The CDR3 spans 12 residues. For the CDR3, the DNA is TGTGCCAGCAGTTTTTATCGGGCCGAGCAGTACTTC. Translated, it gives CASSFYRAEQYF.

This clonotype has more than one count but fewer than ten. The chain carries TRBV5-1 and TRBJ2-2; 7 bases align to TRBD1. Looked up from germline, CDR1 is SGHRS and CDR2 is YFSETQ. V lost 7 bases, J lost 5 bases, and 5 bases stayed unmatched. The CDR3 sequence is 13 residues long. CDR3 amino acids: CASGWTGTGELFF. In DNA, the CDR3 is TGCGCCAGCGGTTGGACAGGTACCGGGGAGCTGTTTTTT.

Only a few counts were recorded for this clonotype. The chain couples TRBV28 to TRBJ1-2; no firm D call. From germline, CDR1 is MDHEN and CDR2 SYDVKM. The CDR3 contains 14 residues. V was cut by 6 bases and J by 9 bases, with 20 bases left in between. CDR3 residues: CASRYSDRTGSYTF. Here the CDR3 DNA reads TGTGCCAGCAGATACTCTGACCGGACGGGGAGCTACACCTTC.

CDR3 in amino acids: CASSLGGLAGGVSEQFF. CDR3 in DNA: TGTGCCAGCAGTTTAGGGGGACTAGCGGGAGGGGTCAGTGAGCAGTTCTTC. The V call is TRBV12-3 or TRBV12-4, the J call TRBJ2-1, with 16 bases aligning to TRBD2. The CDR3 loop spans 17 amino acids. After removal of 1 base from V and 9 bases from J, the junction contained 6 bases not matched to a gene.

On this clonotype: Sequence at one end of the junction differs from germline and may be a read error. CDR3 in amino acids: CASSPSGAATNEKLFF. CDR3 nucleotides: TGTGCCAGCAGCCCTTCCGGGGCAGCAACTAATGAAAAACTGTTTTTT. The J gene is TRBJ1-4, the V gene TRBV5-1; possibly TRBD1 for D (5 bases). CDR1 and CDR2 (germline): SGHRS, YFSETQ. The CDR3 runs to 16 residues.

This clonotype showed up just once. CDR3 in amino acids: CASSLGLWTGGEKLFF. The CDR3 coding sequence is TGTGCCAGCAGCTTGGGGCTTTGGACAGGGGGAGAAAAACTGTTTTTT. V gene TRBV7-8 combines with J gene TRBJ1-4, with TRBD1 matching over 10 bases. J was trimmed by 8 bases and V by 3 bases; bases with no gene match: 9. Germline V CDR1 and CDR2: SGHVS, FQNEAQ. The CDR3 is made up of 16 amino acids.

The rearrangement links TRBV6-5 to TRBJ2-7, with D possibly matching TRBD2 (5 bases). V was pared by 0 bases and J by 4 bases, with 13 bases between. From germline, CDR1 is MNHEY and CDR2 SVGAGI. CDR3 length: 15 amino acids. This chain's CDR3 is CASSYSESGVYEQYF. The CDR3 nucleotides read TGTGCCAGCAGTTACTCCGAATCCGGGGTTTACGAGCAGTACTTC.

This clonotype was detected many times. The rearrangement links TRBV27 to TRBJ1-4; the D is unclear. Germline V CDR1 and CDR2: MNHEY, SMNVEV (reference sequence). V was pared by 8 bases and J by 3 bases, with 10 bases between. This CDR3 contains 13 residues. The CDR3 sequence: CASGRGPNEKLFF. The CDR3, as DNA: TGTGCCAGCGGGCGAGGCCCTAATGAAAAACTGTTTTTT.

Many counts were recorded for this clonotype. The J gene is TRBJ1-5, the V gene TRBV7-9; D uncertain. The germline V and J ends were trimmed by 5 bases and 0 bases, with 8 bases remaining between them. Germline loops: CDR1 SEHNR, CDR2 FQNEAQ (reference sequence). The CDR3 length is 14 residues. CDR3 bases: TGTGCCAGCAGCCCCCTGAGTAGCAATCAGCCCCAGCATTTT. The encoded protein is CASSPLSSNQPQHF.

This clonotype was observed many times. This chain links TRBV2 with TRBJ2-1; 7 bases line up with TRBD2. The CDR3 contains 12 residues. Germline CDR1 reads SNHLY; CDR2 reads FYNNEI. The J segment lost 9 bases and the V segment lost 8 bases, leaving 7 bases of the junction unmatched. The CDR3 here is CASGRELSEQFF. CDR3 sequence (DNA): TGTGCCAGCGGGCGGGAGCTGAGTGAGCAGTTCTTC.

The sample holds many counts of this clonotype. The genes are TRBV27 and TRBJ2-3; D may be TRBD1 (8 bases). V lost 2 bases to trimming and J lost 3 bases, with 33 bases between them. The CDR3 totals 22 residues. Germline lookup yields CDR1 MNHEY and CDR2 SMNVEV (reference sequence). The CDR3 region has the DNA TGTGCCAGCAGTTTACATCCGTCAGGGGGCGCAGGGCTAGCGGTAGATACAGATACGCAGTATTTT. Its translation is CASSLHPSGGAGLAVDTDTQYF.

At least ten counts were recorded for this clonotype. The V and J genes are TRBV5-1 and TRBJ2-3; tentative D call: TRBD2 (5 bases). The V and J ends lost 5 bases and 6 bases respectively, with 19 bases between them. The CDR3 has 15 residues. Germline V gene lookup returns CDR1 SGHRS and CDR2 YFSETQ. The CDR3 DNA sequence: TGCGCCAGCAGGGGAGCGGTCCTAAGAGGGGATACGCAGTATTTT. The encoded protein is CASRGAVLRGDTQYF. The full variable domain, in which reference TRBV5-1 and TRBJ2-3 provide the parts outside the CDR3, is KAGVTQTPRYLIKTRGQQVTLSCSPISGHRSVSWYQQTPGQGLQFLFEYFSETQRNKGNFPGRFSGRQFSNSRSEMNVSTLELGDSALYLCASRGAVLRGDTQYFGPGTRLTVL.

The rearrangement links TRBV28 to TRBJ2-7; D gene uncertain. Trimming took off 5 bases at V and 4 bases at J, with 24 bases between the two ends. CDR3 length equals 17 residues. The germline CDR1 and CDR2 sequences are MDHEN and SYDVKM. CDR3 protein: CASSRLALMSADYEQYF. The CDR3 DNA follows: TGTGCCAGCAGTCGCCTGGCCCTAATGTCAGCAGATTACGAGCAGTACTTC.

The CDR3 DNA reads as TGTGCCAGCAGCTTAGCCCCTTGGACTAGCGGGAGCTATGAGCAGTTCTTC. As protein: CASSLAPWTSGSYEQFF. The chain combines TRBV11-3 with TRBJ2-1, with 13 bases fitting TRBD2. This CDR3 has 17 residues. Germline CDR1 SGHNT, CDR2 YENEEA. V lost 1 base, J lost 8 bases, and 8 bases stayed unmatched.

This clonotype was found many times. The rearrangement uses TRBV12-3 or TRBV12-4 and TRBJ1-2; the D gene is possibly TRBD1 (5 bases). There are 14 residues in the CDR3. Trimming stripped 3 bases from V and 6 bases from J, with 14 bases between. CDR3 in DNA: TGTGCCAGCAGTTTGAGGGCGGGGCAGCATGGCTACACCTTC. Translated: CASSLRAGQHGYTF.

The genes are TRBV15 and TRBJ1-1; tentative D call: TRBD1 (6 bases). V was trimmed by 0 bases and J by 3 bases, leaving 11 bases between them. Looked up from germline, CDR1 is LNHNV and CDR2 is YYDKDF (reference sequence). The CDR3 extends over 15 amino acids. Written as DNA, the CDR3 is TGTGCCACCAGCAGAGATCCGACAGGACACACTGAAGCTTTCTTT. Encoded protein: CATSRDPTGHTEAFF.

This clonotype was seen ten or more times. V is TRBV28 and J is TRBJ2-7; a possible D gene is TRBD2 (6 bases). Germline V lookup: CDR1 MDHEN, CDR2 SYDVKM. The CDR3 totals 15 residues. Deletions cut 6 bases from V and 2 bases from J, with 17 bases between. CDR3 protein: CASRGVGRSAYEQYF. CDR3 sequence (DNA): TGTGCCAGCAGGGGGGTGGGGAGGTCAGCCTACGAGCAGTACTTC.

This chain joins TRBV10-3 and TRBJ1-1; D is possibly TRBD1 (6 bases). Trimming took 6 bases from V and 0 from J, leaving 11 bases between them. The germline V gene has CDR1 ENHRY and CDR2 SYGVKD. The length of the CDR3 is 14 residues. CDR3 coding DNA: TGTGCCATCAGCCCTCAGGGGCTGAACACTGAAGCTTTCTTT. Protein: CAISPQGLNTEAFF.

The sample holds a few counts of this clonotype. The chain has TRBV4-3 and TRBJ1-4, with a possible D match to TRBD1 (6 bases). V lost 0 bases to trimming and J lost 7 bases, with 15 bases between them. CDR1 and CDR2 from the germline V gene are LGHNA and YSLEER. This CDR3 is built from 16 residues. This CDR3 reads CASSQDGGQDREKLFF. DNA for the CDR3: TGCGCCAGCAGCCAAGATGGGGGGCAGGATCGTGAAAAACTGTTTTTT.

This clonotype was detected a few times. The chain joins TRBV2 to TRBJ2-3; 14 bases match TRBD2. Losses at the gene ends were 11 bases for V and 9 bases for J; bases not matched to a gene: 22. The CDR3 length is 18 residues. Germline V gives CDR1 SNHLY, CDR2 FYNNEI. The CDR3 spells CASRYGGGLAGEKRTQYF. Here the CDR3 DNA reads TGTGCCTCGAGGTACGGAGGGGGACTAGCGGGAGAAAAGCGGACGCAGTATTTT.

This clonotype was found many times. CDR3 sequence: CASSFADSNQPQHF. Here the CDR3 DNA reads TGTGCCAGCAGCTTTGCAGATAGCAATCAGCCCCAGCATTTT. This rearrangement joins TRBV11-2 to TRBJ1-5; D is ambiguous. V lost 3 bases and J 0 bases, leaving 6 bases between the germline ends. Per the germline V gene, CDR1 is SGHAT and CDR2 is FQNNGV. This CDR3 has 14 amino acids.

This chain connects TRBV5-6 to TRBJ2-7; D is possibly TRBD2 (6 bases). From germline, CDR1 is SGHDT and CDR2 YYEEEE. The CDR3 runs 14 residues. The germline V and J ends were trimmed by 9 bases and 8 bases, with 24 bases remaining between them. The CDR3 DNA follows: TGTGCCACAGGAGCCGGGACTGAACCTAGGAAGCAGTACTTC. Protein sequence: CATGAGTEPRKQYF. Filled out from reference TRBV5-6 and TRBJ2-7, the complete variable domain reads DAGVTQSPTHLIKTRGQQVTLRCSPKSGHDTVSWYQQALGQGPQFIFQYYEEEERQRGNFPDRFSGHQFPNYSSELNVNALLLGDSALYLCATGAGTEPRKQYFGPGTRLTVT.

V gene TRBV20-1 combines with J gene TRBJ1-3; 7 bases map to TRBD1. The CDR3 covers 13 residues. Trimming at V came to 5 bases and at J to 5 bases, leaving 6 bases not matched to a gene. Germline V gives CDR1 DFQATT, CDR2 SNEGSKA (reference sequence). The CDR3 sequence is CSAQDRLRNTIYF. CDR3 DNA sequence: TGCAGTGCTCAGGACAGGTTAAGAAACACCATATATTTT.

This clonotype was counted at least ten times. V gene TRBV12-3 or TRBV12-4 combines with J gene TRBJ1-5, with TRBD1 identical over 7 bases. With 6 bases clipped from V and 2 bases from J, the junction kept 7 bases outside the gene matches. This CDR3 is 15 amino acids long. The CDR3 loop is CASSPDRAGNQPQHF. The CDR3 nucleotides read TGTGCCAGCAGCCCTGACAGGGCGGGCAATCAGCCCCAGCATTTT.

This clonotype came up many times. The chain recombines TRBV20-1 with TRBJ2-3, with 11 bases identical to TRBD2. J gave up 4 bases and V 5 bases, and 17 bases lay outside the gene matches. In germline, CDR1 is DFQATT, CDR2 SNEGSKA (reference sequence). There are 18 residues in the CDR3. The CDR3 region is CSASLIAGGPGVADTQYF. As DNA, the CDR3 is TGCAGTGCTTCACTTATAGCGGGAGGGCCCGGTGTGGCAGATACGCAGTATTTT.